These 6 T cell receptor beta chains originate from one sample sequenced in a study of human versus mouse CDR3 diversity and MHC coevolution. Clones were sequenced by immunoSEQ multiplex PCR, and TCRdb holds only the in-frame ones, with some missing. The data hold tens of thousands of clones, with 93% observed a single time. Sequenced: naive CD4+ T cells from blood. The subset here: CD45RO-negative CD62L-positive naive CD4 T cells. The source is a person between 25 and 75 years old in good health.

CDR3 region: CASSLWAPPYGYTF. CDR3 bases: TGTGCCAGCAGCTTATGGGCCCCTCCCTATGGCTACACCTTC. The J gene is TRBJ1-2, the V gene TRBV5-8; D remains unclear. V was cut by 2 bases and J by 4 bases, with 12 bases left in between. Per germline, CDR1 SGHTS and CDR2 YDEGEE. The CDR3 loop spans 14 amino acids.

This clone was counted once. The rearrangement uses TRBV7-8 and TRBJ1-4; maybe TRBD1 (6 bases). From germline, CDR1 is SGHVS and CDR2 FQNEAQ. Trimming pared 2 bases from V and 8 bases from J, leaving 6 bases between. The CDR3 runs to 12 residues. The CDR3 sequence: CASSLQGEKLFF. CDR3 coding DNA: TGTGCCAGCAGCTTACAGGGGGAAAAACTGTTTTTT. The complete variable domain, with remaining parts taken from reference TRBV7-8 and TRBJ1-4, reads GAGVSQSPRYKVAKRGQDVALRCDPISGHVSLFWYQQALGQGPEFLTYFQNEAQLDKSGLPSDRFFAERPEGSVSTLKIQRTQQEDSAVYLCASSLQGEKLFFGSGTQLSVL.

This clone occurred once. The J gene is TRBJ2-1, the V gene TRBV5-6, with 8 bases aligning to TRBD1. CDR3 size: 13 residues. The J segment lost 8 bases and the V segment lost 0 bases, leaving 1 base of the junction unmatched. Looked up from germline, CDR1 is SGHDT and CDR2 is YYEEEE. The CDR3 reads CASSLDRGDEQFF. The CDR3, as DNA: TGTGCCAGCAGCTTGGACAGGGGGGATGAGCAGTTCTTC.

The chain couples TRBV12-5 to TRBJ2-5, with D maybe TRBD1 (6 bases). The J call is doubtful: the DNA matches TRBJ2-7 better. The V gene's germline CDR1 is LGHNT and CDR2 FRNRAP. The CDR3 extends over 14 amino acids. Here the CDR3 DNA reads TGTGCTAGTGGTCTCGAAGGGGGTCCCTACGAGCAGTACTTC. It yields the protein CASGLEGGPYEQYF.

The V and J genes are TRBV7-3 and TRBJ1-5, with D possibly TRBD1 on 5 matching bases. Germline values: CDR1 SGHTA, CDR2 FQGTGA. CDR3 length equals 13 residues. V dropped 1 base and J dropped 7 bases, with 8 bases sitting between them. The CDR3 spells CASSLSREQPQHF. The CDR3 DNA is TGTGCCAGCAGCTTAAGCAGGGAACAGCCCCAGCATTTT.

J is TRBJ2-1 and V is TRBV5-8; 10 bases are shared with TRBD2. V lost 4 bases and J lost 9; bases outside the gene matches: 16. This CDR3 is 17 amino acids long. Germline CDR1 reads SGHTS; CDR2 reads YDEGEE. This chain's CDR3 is CASSGRDSLAGRSEQFF. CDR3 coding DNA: TGTGCCAGCAGCGGGCGTGACTCACTAGCGGGAAGGAGTGAGCAGTTCTTC.